The 28 T cell receptor beta chains reported below all come from one sample, sequenced in a study of T cells expressing NK-cell markers. TCRdb derives one entry per CDR3 protein from the 5' RACE reads, leaving out DNA. In total, the table holds about 260,000 distinct CDR3 sequences. Sequencing input: blood T cells: a sorted CD56 or NKG2C T cell subset, CD4+ or CD8+ T cells, or bulk PBMC T cells (not recorded which). All receptors come from a woman between 18 and 75 years old in good health.

J is TRBJ2-1 and V is TRBV28; the D call of TRBD2 rests on TCRdb alone, since no DNA is present to check it. The CDR3 has 17 residues. CDR1 MDHEN and CDR2 SYDVKM come from the germline V gene. CDR3 in amino acids: CASSFRTSGLSYNEQFF. The complete variable domain, with remaining parts taken from reference TRBV28 and TRBJ2-1, reads DVKVTQSSRYLVKRTGEKVFLECVQDMDHENMFWYRQDPGLGLRLIYFSYDVKMKEKGDIPEGYSVSREKKERFSLILESASTNQTSMYLCASSFRTSGLSYNEQFFGPGTRLTVL.

The CDR3 sequence is CASSEVVTARESGGYTF. The J gene is TRBJ1-2, the V gene TRBV6-1; the D call of TRBD1 rests on TCRdb alone, since no DNA is present to check it. This CDR3 has 17 amino acids. CDR1 MNHNS and CDR2 SASEGT come from the germline V gene.

The V call is TRBV5-1, the J call TRBJ2-6; TCRdb indicates TRBD1, and absent DNA this call remains unverified. Germline V gene lookup returns CDR1 SGHRS and CDR2 YFSETQ. The CDR3 runs to 16 residues. CDR3 in amino acids: CASSGTGVPGANVLTF.

V gene TRBV7-9 combines with J gene TRBJ2-3; TCRdb names TRBD2, which stays unverified in the absence of DNA. The germline gives CDR1 SEHNR, CDR2 FQNEAQ (reference sequence). CDR3 size: 13 residues. The CDR3 protein is CASRPWDSDTQYF.

The V call is TRBV28, the J call TRBJ2-3; the D call from TCRdb, TRBD1, cannot be confirmed without DNA. The CDR3 sequence is 14 residues long. Looked up from germline, CDR1 is MDHEN and CDR2 is SYDVKM. CDR3 loop: CASSLSGSGDTQYF.

The rearrangement joins TRBV10-3 to TRBJ1-5. The CDR3 loop spans 13 amino acids. Germline V CDR1 and CDR2: ENHRY, SYGVKD. CDR3 sequence: CAISQGDNQPQHF.

The chain recombines TRBV7-2 with TRBJ1-1; the TCRdb call, TRBD1, lacks DNA for checking. Germline CDR1 SGHTA, CDR2 FQGNSA. The CDR3 spans 16 residues. Here the CDR3 reads CASSLAATEVNTEAFF.

J is TRBJ1-3 and V is TRBV9. Germline CDR1 is SGDLS and CDR2 is YYNGEE. The CDR3 spans 17 residues. The CDR3 is CASSVAIKRVSRNTIYF.

The genes are TRBV27 and TRBJ2-7; with no DNA, the TCRdb D assignment of TRBD2 cannot be verified. The CDR3 is 15 amino acids. Germline V lookup: CDR1 MNHEY, CDR2 SMNVEV (reference sequence). CDR3 sequence reads: CASSLVSRQSYEQYF.

The chain carries TRBV10-3 and TRBJ2-1; TCRdb gives TRBD2 as the D gene, but with no DNA this cannot be confirmed. CDR1 and CDR2 from the germline V gene are ENHRY and SYGVKD. This CDR3 has 15 amino acids. This CDR3 is CAIRPLAGGLDEQFF.

The chain links TRBV28 to TRBJ1-3. The CDR3 contains 16 residues. From germline, CDR1 is MDHEN and CDR2 SYDVKM. The CDR3 sequence is CASSLYTIRVGNTIYF.

The chain uses TRBV12-3 or TRBV12-4 and TRBJ1-1. This CDR3 is 15 amino acids long. CDR3 sequence reads: CASSDLRRLNTEAFF.

The chain has TRBV7-8 and TRBJ2-7; the D gene TCRdb calls, TRBD1, cannot be checked with no DNA. This CDR3 has 16 residues. Per germline, CDR1 SGHVS and CDR2 FQNEAQ. The CDR3 region is CASSSRGGRSSYEQYF.

This chain uses TRBV7-9 with TRBJ1-5. The CDR3 is 15 amino acids. CDR1 SEHNR and CDR2 FQNEAQ come from the germline V gene (reference sequence). The CDR3 here is CASSLEGPGNQPQHF.

This chain joins TRBV5-1 and TRBJ2-7; lacking DNA, the TRBD2 call made by TCRdb goes unchecked. The CDR3 has 14 amino acids. The V gene's germline CDR1 is SGHRS and CDR2 YFSETQ. CDR3 sequence reads: CASSLPGLAYEQYF.

The rearrangement links TRBV5-1 to TRBJ2-1. The V gene's germline CDR1 is SGHRS and CDR2 YFSETQ. The CDR3 runs to 16 residues. CDR3 protein: CASSIETGAHYNEQFF.

The chain is built from TRBV7-8 and TRBJ2-7; TCRdb proposes TRBD2, but this gene call is untestable without DNA. In germline, CDR1 is SGHVS, CDR2 FQNEAQ. This CDR3 spans 17 amino acids. The CDR3 sequence: CASSLNGRASGRGEQYF.

The chain joins TRBV18 to TRBJ1-4. This CDR3 spans 16 amino acids. Germline V gene sequence: CDR1 KGHSH, CDR2 LQKENI. The CDR3: CASSPQSRATNEKLFF. The variable domain in full, completed from reference TRBV18 and TRBJ1-4, reads NAGVMQNPRHLVRRRGQEARLRCSPMKGHSHVYWYRQLPEEGLKFMVYLQKENIIDESGMPKERFSAEFPKEGPSILRIQQVVRGDSAAYFCASSPQSRATNEKLFFGSGTQLSVL.

V usage is TRBV7-2 and J usage is TRBJ1-5. This CDR3 has 15 amino acids. Germline V CDR1 and CDR2: SGHTA, FQGNSA. The CDR3 reads CASSLGGEKNQPQHF.

CDR3 sequence: CASSPHRQGVSYNEQFF. V gene TRBV5-1 combines with J gene TRBJ2-1; the D gene TCRdb calls, TRBD1, cannot be checked with no DNA. This CDR3 is built from 17 residues. CDR1 is SGHRS and CDR2 is YFSETQ in the germline V gene.

Here the CDR3 reads CATNSGTAYNEQFF. The rearrangement joins TRBV24-1 to TRBJ2-1; TCRdb's D call, TRBD1, is unchecked because there is no DNA. Germline V gene sequence: CDR1 KGHDR, CDR2 SFDVKD. The CDR3 loop spans 14 amino acids.

CDR3 protein: CASSDRSGGTDTQYF. V and J are TRBV6-1 and TRBJ2-3; TCRdb's D call, TRBD2, is unchecked because there is no DNA. The germline CDR1 and CDR2 sequences are MNHNS and SASEGT. CDR3 size: 15 residues.

V is TRBV24-1 and J is TRBJ2-7; TCRdb designates TRBD1, a call that cannot be tested without DNA. The CDR3 totals 16 residues. Germline V gives CDR1 KGHDR, CDR2 SFDVKD. CDR3 sequence reads: CATSDHGTRTLHEQYF.

CDR3 region: CSVALAGTYEQYF. J is TRBJ2-7 and V is TRBV29-1; TCRdb calls TRBD2, which cannot be checked without DNA. Germline CDR1 reads SQVTM; CDR2 reads ANQGSEA. The CDR3 spans 13 residues.

V is TRBV7-2 and J is TRBJ2-5; the D gene TCRdb calls, TRBD1, cannot be checked with no DNA. Germline V gene sequence: CDR1 SGHTA, CDR2 FQGNSA. The CDR3 sequence is 13 residues long. This CDR3 is CASTPGTGPFPYF.

The chain's CDR3 is CASTQGSRKLFF. The chain has TRBV12-3 or TRBV12-4 and TRBJ1-4; TCRdb's D gene call, TRBD1, goes unchecked for lack of DNA. The length of the CDR3 is 12 residues.

This sequence joins TRBV10-3 and TRBJ2-2; TCRdb's D gene call, TRBD1, goes unchecked for lack of DNA. CDR1 ENHRY and CDR2 SYGVKD come from the germline V gene. The CDR3 is made up of 15 amino acids. The CDR3 reads CAISGPMTGFGELFF.

The V gene is TRBV5-4, the J gene TRBJ2-3; TCRdb picks TRBD1, but there is no DNA to check that call. Germline values: CDR1 SGHNT, CDR2 YYREEE (reference sequence). The length of the CDR3 is 14 residues. The CDR3 is CASSSWGAPDTQYF.